These 20 T cell receptor beta chains were sequenced from one sample in a study of shared clonotypes between healthy human individuals. Method: immunoSEQ multiplex PCR; TCRdb's copy keeps in-frame clones and lacks some. This sample yields around 550,000 clones, of which approximately 95% are seen a single time; 0.06% belongs to the top ten. The sample was naive CD4+ T cells sorted from blood. Subset indicated: CD45RA+ positively selected. The receptors were gathered from a woman under 40 in good health.

The rearrangement joins TRBV7-2 to TRBJ2-5; TRBD2 matches at 9 bases. The end of the DNA is better explained by TRBJ2-7, so the J call may be wrong. The germline V gene has CDR1 SGHTA and CDR2 FQGNSA. The CDR3 has 14 amino acids. As DNA, the CDR3 is TGTGCCAGCACCCTTTCTAGCGGGAACTACGAGCAGTACTTC. Amino acid sequence: CASTLSSGNYEQYF.

The gene calls are TRBV28 and TRBJ1-5, with 7 positions matching TRBD1. Trimming cost V 6 bases and J 0 bases; bases outside gene matches: 8. CDR1 and CDR2 from the germline V gene are MDHEN and SYDVKM. The CDR3 is 16 residues long. CDR3 protein: CASRAEGGYSNQPQHF. In nucleotides, the CDR3 is TGTGCCAGCAGGGCCGAAGGGGGCTATAGCAATCAGCCCCAGCATTTT.

The CDR3 nucleotides are TGTGCCAGTATCCCATCTCGGGGCAGGGAAGGCGAGCAGTACTTC. Amino acids: CASIPSRGREGEQYF. The chain uses TRBV19 and TRBJ2-7; possibly TRBD1 or TRBD2 for D (5 bases each). CDR1 LNHDA and CDR2 SQIVND come from the germline V gene (reference sequence). V lost 7 bases and J 6 bases, leaving 22 bases between the germline ends. CDR3 length: 15 residues.

This clone was seen a single time. The chain has TRBV10-2 and TRBJ1-2; D perhaps matches TRBD1 (6 bases). The germline V gene has CDR1 WSHSY and CDR2 SAAADI. Trimming removed 4 bases from V and 6 bases from J, with 15 bases in between. The CDR3 loop spans 14 amino acids. The CDR3 DNA is TGCGCCAGCAGTGTGGGTGGGGGCAGAAATGGCTACACCTTC. Amino acid sequence: CASSVGGGRNGYTF.

The genes are TRBV5-8 and TRBJ1-2; tentatively, D is TRBD1 (6 bases). CDR3 size: 15 residues. Deletions cut 1 base from V and 4 bases from J, with 14 bases between. Germline V gene lookup returns CDR1 SGHTS and CDR2 YDEGEE. The CDR3 DNA reads TGTGCCAGCAGCTTGTCCCGGGACACCGTCTATGGCTACACCTTC. Translated, it gives CASSLSRDTVYGYTF.

The CDR3 DNA reads TGTGCCAGCAGGTCCCGGGACAGTTATGGCTACACCTTC. Its translation is CASRSRDSYGYTF. This chain connects TRBV27 to TRBJ1-2; 7 bases are shared with TRBD1. The CDR3 consists of 13 residues. V lost 6 bases and J lost 5; bases outside the gene matches: 6. Germline V gene data show CDR1 as MNHEY and CDR2 as SMNVEV (reference sequence).

J is TRBJ1-3 and V is TRBV2, with unresolved D. The V and J ends lost 3 bases and 1 base respectively, with 10 bases between them. The length of the CDR3 is 15 residues. Looked up from germline, CDR1 is SNHLY and CDR2 is FYNNEI. This CDR3 reads CASSDEGLSGNTIYF. The CDR3 DNA reads as TGTGCCAGCAGTGATGAAGGGCTATCTGGAAACACCATATATTTT.

The rearrangement joins TRBV7-9 to TRBJ2-7, with TRBD2 matching 9 bases. Germline-derived CDR1 and CDR2 are SEHNR and FQNEAQ (reference sequence). The CDR3 covers 17 residues. J gave up 5 bases and V 6 bases, and 17 bases lay outside the gene matches. CDR3 region: CASSPGPRVAGENEQYF. In nucleotides, the CDR3 is TGTGCCAGCAGTCCCGGCCCAAGAGTAGCGGGAGAAAACGAGCAGTACTTC.

The gene calls are TRBV7-8 and TRBJ2-1; 7 positions agree with TRBD2. Looked up from germline, CDR1 is SGHVS and CDR2 is FQNEAQ. CDR3 size: 18 residues. Germline trimming cut 5 bases from V and 5 bases from J; bases unmatched to any gene: 18. The CDR3: CASSGRARASGQDNEQFF. The CDR3 DNA reads as TGTGCCAGCAGCGGGCGGGCCCGTGCTAGCGGTCAGGACAATGAGCAGTTCTTC.

This chain connects TRBV10-3 to TRBJ2-1; TRBD2 matches at 14 bases. Germline V gives CDR1 ENHRY, CDR2 SYGVKD. V was clipped by 5 bases and J by 6 bases; unmatched bases: 15. CDR3 length: 19 amino acids. The CDR3 bases are TGTGCCATCAGTCCGGGGGGAGGTGGGACTAGCGGGAGAAGCAATGAGCAGTTCTTC. Translating gives CAISPGGGGTSGRSNEQFF.

The chain has TRBV27 and TRBJ2-1; 12 bases align to TRBD2. The CDR3 has 16 residues. Germline values: CDR1 MNHEY, CDR2 SMNVEV (reference sequence). V lost 7 bases and J lost 4; bases outside the gene matches: 8. The CDR3 DNA reads TGTGCCAGCACCCCCGGGACTAGCGGGCCTTACAATGAGCAGTTCTTC. Translated, it gives CASTPGTSGPYNEQFF.

The chain carries TRBV18 and TRBJ2-1; 9 nucleotides line up with TRBD1. The V and J ends lost 5 bases and 6 bases, in that order; junction bases with no gene match: 2. The CDR3 consists of 13 residues. Germline CDR1 and CDR2: KGHSH and LQKENI. CDR3 sequence reads: CASSVTGGNEQFF. Here the CDR3 DNA reads TGTGCCAGCTCAGTGACAGGGGGCAATGAGCAGTTCTTC.

The genes are TRBV5-1 and TRBJ1-1, with TRBD1 as a possible D gene (5 bases). Trimming left V 2 bases short and J 1 base short, with 12 bases between. The CDR3 sequence is 15 residues long. Per the germline V gene, CDR1 is SGHRS and CDR2 is YFSETQ. For the CDR3, the DNA is TGCGCCAGCAGCTTACGGTCAGGGAAGAACACTGAAGCTTTCTTT. This encodes CASSLRSGKNTEAFF.

Here the CDR3 DNA reads TGTGCCAGTACCCTAGGAGGGATGAACACTGAAGCTTTCTTT. It specifies CASTLGGMNTEAFF. The V gene is TRBV19, the J gene TRBJ1-1; unclear D gene. The length of the CDR3 is 14 residues. Germline CDR1 is LNHDA and CDR2 is SQIVND (reference sequence). V dropped 7 bases and J dropped 0 bases, with 12 bases sitting between them.

The chain couples TRBV6-1 to TRBJ1-5, with 7 bases fitting TRBD1. From germline, CDR1 is MNHNS and CDR2 SASEGT. The CDR3 totals 13 residues. V trimming: 7 bases; J trimming: 4 bases; junction bases outside the gene matches: 4. As DNA, the CDR3 is TGTGCCAGCAACGACAGGGCAAATCAGCCCCAGCATTTT. Translating it yields CASNDRANQPQHF.

The chain is built from TRBV28 and TRBJ1-5; TRBD1 matches at 8 bases. With V trimmed by 4 bases and J by 7 bases, 6 bases remained unmatched. Germline V lookup: CDR1 MDHEN, CDR2 SYDVKM. CDR3 size: 14 residues. In nucleotides, the CDR3 is TGTGCCAGCAGTTCGCCAGGGGGCAGGCAGCCCCAGCATTTT. Amino acid sequence: CASSSPGGRQPQHF.

This clone was seen just once. The rearrangement links TRBV28 to TRBJ2-1; D is unclear. The germline CDR1 and CDR2 sequences are MDHEN and SYDVKM. The CDR3 covers 12 residues. V was trimmed by 5 bases and J by 10 bases, leaving 12 bases between them. The CDR3 coding sequence is TGTGCCAGCAGTCTCGATACTTCGGAGCAGTTCTTC. Translated, it gives CASSLDTSEQFF.

The J gene is TRBJ1-1, the V gene TRBV19, with D tentatively TRBD1 (5 bases). Trimming removed 7 bases from V and 0 bases from J, with 15 bases in between. CDR3 length equals 15 residues. Germline-derived CDR1 and CDR2 are LNHDA and SQIVND (reference sequence). The CDR3 DNA sequence: TGTGCCAGTACCCCTTCCCAGGACATGAACACTGAAGCTTTCTTT. Protein product: CASTPSQDMNTEAFF.

V usage is TRBV5-8 and J usage is TRBJ2-5; D may be TRBD2 (5 bases). Germline V gives CDR1 SGHTS, CDR2 YDEGEE. V dropped 0 bases and J dropped 2 bases, with 8 bases sitting between them. This CDR3 has 14 amino acids. CDR3 nucleotides: TGTGCCAGCAGCTTGGAGGCGGGTCAAGAGACCCAGTACTTC. Translation: CASSLEAGQETQYF.

V is TRBV5-4 and J is TRBJ2-7; tentatively, D is TRBD2 (5 bases). The CDR3 loop spans 14 amino acids. The germline CDR1 and CDR2 sequences are SGHNT and YYREEE (reference sequence). The V end was cut by 0 bases, the J end by 5 bases, with 12 bases between. The CDR3 loop reads CASSLDNSADEQYF. DNA of the CDR3: TGTGCCAGCAGCTTGGACAATAGCGCGGACGAGCAGTACTTC. The entire variable domain, with the rest obtained from reference TRBV5-4 and TRBJ2-7, is as follows: ETGVTQSPTHLIKTRGQQVTLRCSSQSGHNTVSWYQQALGQGPQFIFQYYREEENGRGNFPPRFSGLQFPNYSSELNVNALELDDSALYLCASSLDNSADEQYFGPGTRLTVT.